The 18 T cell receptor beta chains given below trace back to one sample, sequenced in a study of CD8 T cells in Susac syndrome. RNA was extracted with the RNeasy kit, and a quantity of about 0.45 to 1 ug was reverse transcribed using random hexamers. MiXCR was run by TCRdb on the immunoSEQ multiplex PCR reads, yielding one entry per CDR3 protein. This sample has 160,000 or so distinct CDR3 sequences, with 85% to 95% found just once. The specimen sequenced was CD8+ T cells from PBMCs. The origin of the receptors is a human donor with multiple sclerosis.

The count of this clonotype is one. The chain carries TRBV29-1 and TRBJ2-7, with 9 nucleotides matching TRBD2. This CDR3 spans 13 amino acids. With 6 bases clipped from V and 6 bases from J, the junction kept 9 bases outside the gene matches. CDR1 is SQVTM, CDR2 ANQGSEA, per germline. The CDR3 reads CSVDSGTSSEQYF. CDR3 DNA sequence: TGCAGCGTCGACTCCGGGACTAGCTCCGAGCAGTACTTC.

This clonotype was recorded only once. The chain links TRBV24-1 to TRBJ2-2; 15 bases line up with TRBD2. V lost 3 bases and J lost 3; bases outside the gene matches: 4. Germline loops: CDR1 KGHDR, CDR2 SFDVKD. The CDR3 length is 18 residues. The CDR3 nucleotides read TGTGCCACCAGTGATCCCGGGACTAGCGGGGGGCACACCGGGGAGCTGTTTTTT. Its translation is CATSDPGTSGGHTGELFF.

The DNA for the CDR3 is TGTGCCAGCAGTCCCCCTACAGGGTACAATGAGCAGTTCTTC. Translation gives CASSPPTGYNEQFF. V and J are TRBV27 and TRBJ2-1; D might be TRBD1 (6 bases). The CDR3 has 14 amino acids. The V gene's germline CDR1 is MNHEY and CDR2 SMNVEV (reference sequence). Between the trimmed V and J ends, which lost 5 bases and 4 bases, there was a span of 12 bases.

Here the CDR3 DNA reads TGTGCCAGCAGTGAGGCAGGGCGGGAGGAGACCCAGTACTTC. The encoded protein is CASSEAGREETQYF. The chain uses TRBV25-1 and TRBJ2-5; 7 nucleotides agree with TRBD2. The length of the CDR3 is 14 residues. The V and J ends lost 3 bases and 5 bases, in that order; junction bases with no gene match: 6. Germline V gives CDR1 MGHDK, CDR2 SYGVNS.

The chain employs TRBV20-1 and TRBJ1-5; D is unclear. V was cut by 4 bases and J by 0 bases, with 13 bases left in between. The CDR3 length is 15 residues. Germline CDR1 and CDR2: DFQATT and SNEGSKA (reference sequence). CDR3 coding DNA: TGCAGTGCTACCCTAATGGATGATAGCAATCAGCCCCAGCATTTT. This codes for CSATLMDDSNQPQHF.

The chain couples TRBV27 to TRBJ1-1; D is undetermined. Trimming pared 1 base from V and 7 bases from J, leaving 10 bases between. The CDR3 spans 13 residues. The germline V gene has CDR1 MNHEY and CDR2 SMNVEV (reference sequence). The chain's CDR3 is CASSLWYGYEAFF. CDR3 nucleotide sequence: TGTGCCAGCAGTTTATGGTACGGCTATGAAGCTTTCTTT.

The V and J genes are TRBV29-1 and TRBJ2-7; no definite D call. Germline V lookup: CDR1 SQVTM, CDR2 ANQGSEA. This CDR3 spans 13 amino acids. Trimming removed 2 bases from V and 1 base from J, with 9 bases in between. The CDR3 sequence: CSVETHVSYEQYF. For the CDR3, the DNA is TGCAGCGTTGAAACACACGTATCCTACGAGCAGTACTTC.

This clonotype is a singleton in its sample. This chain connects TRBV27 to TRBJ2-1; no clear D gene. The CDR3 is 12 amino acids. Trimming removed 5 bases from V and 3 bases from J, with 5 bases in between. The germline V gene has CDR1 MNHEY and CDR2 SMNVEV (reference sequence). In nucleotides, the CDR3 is TGTGCCAGCAGTACGGACTACAATGAGCAGTTCTTC. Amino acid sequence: CASSTDYNEQFF.

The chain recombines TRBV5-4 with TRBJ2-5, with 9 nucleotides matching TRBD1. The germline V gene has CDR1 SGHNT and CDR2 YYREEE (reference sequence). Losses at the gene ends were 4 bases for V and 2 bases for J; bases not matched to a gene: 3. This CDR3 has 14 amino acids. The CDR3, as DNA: TGTGCCAGCAGCCGGGACAGGGAACAAGAGACCCAGTACTTC. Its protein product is CASSRDREQETQYF. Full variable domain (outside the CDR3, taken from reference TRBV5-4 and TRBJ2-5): ETGVTQSPTHLIKTRGQQVTLRCSSQSGHNTVSWYQQALGQGPQFIFQYYREEENGRGNFPPRFSGLQFPNYSSELNVNALELDDSALYLCASSRDREQETQYFGPGTRLLVL.

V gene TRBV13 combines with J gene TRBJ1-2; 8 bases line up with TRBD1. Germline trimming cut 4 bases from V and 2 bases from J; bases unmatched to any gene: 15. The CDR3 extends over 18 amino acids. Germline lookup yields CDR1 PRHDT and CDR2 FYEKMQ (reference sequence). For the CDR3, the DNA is TGTGCCAGCAGCTGCCGGACAGGGCCCCCTTCGGCGAACTATGGCTACACCTTC. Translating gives CASSCRTGPPSANYGYTF.

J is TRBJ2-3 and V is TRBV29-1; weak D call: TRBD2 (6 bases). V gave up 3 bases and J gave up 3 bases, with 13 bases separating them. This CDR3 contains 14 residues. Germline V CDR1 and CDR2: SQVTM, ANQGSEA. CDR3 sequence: CSVDWSGHTDTQYF. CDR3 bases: TGCAGCGTTGATTGGAGCGGGCATACAGATACGCAGTATTTT.

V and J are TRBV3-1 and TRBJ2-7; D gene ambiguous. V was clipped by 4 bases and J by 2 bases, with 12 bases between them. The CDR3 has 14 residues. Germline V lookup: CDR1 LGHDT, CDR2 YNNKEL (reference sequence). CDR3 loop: CASSPLDGTYEQYF. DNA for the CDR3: TGTGCCAGCAGCCCCCTCGACGGTACCTACGAGCAGTACTTC.

CDR3 DNA: TGCAGCGCGGGGAGAGTCAATGAGCAGTTCTTC. Amino acid sequence: CSAGRVNEQFF. This sequence joins TRBV29-1 and TRBJ2-1; perhaps TRBD2 as D (5 bases). Per the germline V gene, CDR1 is SQVTM and CDR2 is ANQGSEA. This CDR3 has 11 residues. V was shortened by 7 bases and J by 6 bases, with 10 bases between the two germline ends.

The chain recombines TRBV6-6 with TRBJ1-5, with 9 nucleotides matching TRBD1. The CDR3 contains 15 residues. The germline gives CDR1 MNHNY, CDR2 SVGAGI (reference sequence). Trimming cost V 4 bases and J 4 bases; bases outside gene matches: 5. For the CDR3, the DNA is TGTGCCAGCAGTTTCTTTGGGACAGGGAATCAGCCCCAGCATTTT. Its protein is CASSFFGTGNQPQHF.

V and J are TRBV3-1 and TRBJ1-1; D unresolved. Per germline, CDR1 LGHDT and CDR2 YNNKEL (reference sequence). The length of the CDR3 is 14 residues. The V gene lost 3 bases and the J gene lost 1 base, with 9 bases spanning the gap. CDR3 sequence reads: CASSQRTENTEAFF. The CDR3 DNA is TGTGCCAGCAGCCAGAGGACCGAGAACACTGAAGCTTTCTTT.

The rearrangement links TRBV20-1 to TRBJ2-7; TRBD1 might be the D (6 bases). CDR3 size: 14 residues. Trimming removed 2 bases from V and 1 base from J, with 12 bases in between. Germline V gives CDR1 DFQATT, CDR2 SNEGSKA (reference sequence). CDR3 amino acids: CSARIQGWSYEQYF. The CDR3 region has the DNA TGCAGTGCTAGAATACAGGGTTGGTCCTACGAGCAGTACTTC.

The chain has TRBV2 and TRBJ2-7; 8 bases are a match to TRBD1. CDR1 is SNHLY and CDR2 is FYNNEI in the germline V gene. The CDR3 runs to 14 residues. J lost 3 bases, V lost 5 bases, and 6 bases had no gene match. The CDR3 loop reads CASSLDRDLYEQYF. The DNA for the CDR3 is TGTGCCAGCAGTCTGGACAGGGACCTCTACGAGCAGTACTTC.

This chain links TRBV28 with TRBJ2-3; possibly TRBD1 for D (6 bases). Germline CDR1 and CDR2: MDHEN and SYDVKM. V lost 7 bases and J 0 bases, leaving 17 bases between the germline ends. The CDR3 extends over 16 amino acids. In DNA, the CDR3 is TGTGCCAGCAAACAGTGGGACACCCCAAGCACAGATACGCAGTATTTT. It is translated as CASKQWDTPSTDTQYF.